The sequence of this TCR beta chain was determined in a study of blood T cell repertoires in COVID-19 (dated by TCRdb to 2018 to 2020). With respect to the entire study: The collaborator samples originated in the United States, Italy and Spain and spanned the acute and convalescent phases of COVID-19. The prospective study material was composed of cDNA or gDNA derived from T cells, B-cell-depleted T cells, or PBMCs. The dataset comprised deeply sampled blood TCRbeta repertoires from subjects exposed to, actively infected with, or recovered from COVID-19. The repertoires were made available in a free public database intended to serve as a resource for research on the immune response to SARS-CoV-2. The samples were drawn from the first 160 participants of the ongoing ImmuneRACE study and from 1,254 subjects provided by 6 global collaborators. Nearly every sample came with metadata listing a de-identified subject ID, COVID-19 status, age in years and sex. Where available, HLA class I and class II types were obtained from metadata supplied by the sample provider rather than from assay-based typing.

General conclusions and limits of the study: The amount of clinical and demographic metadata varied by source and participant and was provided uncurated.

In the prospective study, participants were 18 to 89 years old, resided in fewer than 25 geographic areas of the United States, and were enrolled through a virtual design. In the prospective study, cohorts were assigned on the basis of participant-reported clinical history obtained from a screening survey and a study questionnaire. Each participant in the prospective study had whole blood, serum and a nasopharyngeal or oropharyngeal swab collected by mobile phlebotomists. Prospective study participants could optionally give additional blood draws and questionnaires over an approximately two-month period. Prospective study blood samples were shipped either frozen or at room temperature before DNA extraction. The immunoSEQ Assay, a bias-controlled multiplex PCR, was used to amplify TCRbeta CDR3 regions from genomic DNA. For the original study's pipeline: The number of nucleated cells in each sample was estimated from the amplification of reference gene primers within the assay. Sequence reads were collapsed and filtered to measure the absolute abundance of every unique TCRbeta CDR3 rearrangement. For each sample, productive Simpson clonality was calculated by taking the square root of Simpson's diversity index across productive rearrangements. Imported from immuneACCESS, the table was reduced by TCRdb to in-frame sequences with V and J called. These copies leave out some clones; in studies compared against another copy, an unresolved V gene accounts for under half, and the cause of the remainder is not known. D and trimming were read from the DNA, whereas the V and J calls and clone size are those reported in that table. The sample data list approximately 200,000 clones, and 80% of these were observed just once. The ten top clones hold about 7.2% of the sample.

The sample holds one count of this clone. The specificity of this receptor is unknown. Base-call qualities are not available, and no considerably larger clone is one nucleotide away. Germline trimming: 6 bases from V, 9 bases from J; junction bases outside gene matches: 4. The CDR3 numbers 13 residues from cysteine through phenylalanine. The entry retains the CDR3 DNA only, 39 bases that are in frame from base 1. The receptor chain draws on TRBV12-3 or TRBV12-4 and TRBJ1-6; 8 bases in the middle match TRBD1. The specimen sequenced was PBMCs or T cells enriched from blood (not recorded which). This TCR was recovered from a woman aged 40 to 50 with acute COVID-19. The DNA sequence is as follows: TGTGCCAGCAGCCGAGACAGGGGTTCACCCCTCCACTTT. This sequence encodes CASSRDRGSPLHF.